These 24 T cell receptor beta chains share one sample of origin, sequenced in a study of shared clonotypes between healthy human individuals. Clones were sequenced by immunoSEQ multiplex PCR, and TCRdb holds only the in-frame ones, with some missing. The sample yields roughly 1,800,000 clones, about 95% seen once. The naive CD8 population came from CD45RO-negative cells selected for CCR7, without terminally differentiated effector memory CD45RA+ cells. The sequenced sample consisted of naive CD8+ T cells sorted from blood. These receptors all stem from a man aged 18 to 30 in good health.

CDR3 sequence reads: CASSKNGARSTDTQYF. The CDR3 DNA follows: TGCGCCAGCAGCAAGAACGGGGCTAGGAGTACAGATACGCAGTATTTT. The chain carries TRBV4-1 and TRBJ2-3, with D perhaps matching TRBD1 or TRBD2 (5 bases each). This CDR3 is built from 16 residues. V dropped 5 bases and J dropped 3 bases, with 18 bases sitting between them. Germline assignment: CDR1 MGHRA and CDR2 YSYEKL.

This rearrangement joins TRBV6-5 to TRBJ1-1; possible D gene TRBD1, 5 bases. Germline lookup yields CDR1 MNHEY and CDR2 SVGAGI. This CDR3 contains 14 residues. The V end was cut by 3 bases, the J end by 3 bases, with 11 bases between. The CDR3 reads CASSYFWGDTEAFF. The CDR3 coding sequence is TGTGCCAGCAGTTATTTTTGGGGGGACACTGAAGCTTTCTTT.

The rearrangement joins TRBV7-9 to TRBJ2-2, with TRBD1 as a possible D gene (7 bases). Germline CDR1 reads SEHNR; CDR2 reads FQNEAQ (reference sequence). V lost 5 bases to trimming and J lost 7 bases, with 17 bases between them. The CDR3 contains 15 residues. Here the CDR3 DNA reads TGTGCCAGCAGCCGCGGACAGGACTACATCGGGGAGCTGTTTTTT. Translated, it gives CASSRGQDYIGELFF.

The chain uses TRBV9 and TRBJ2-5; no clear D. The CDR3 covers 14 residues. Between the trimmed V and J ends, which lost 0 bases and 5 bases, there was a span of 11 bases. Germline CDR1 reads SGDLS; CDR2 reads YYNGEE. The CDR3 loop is CASSVDDVWETQYF. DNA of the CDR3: TGTGCCAGCAGCGTAGACGACGTGTGGGAGACCCAGTACTTC.

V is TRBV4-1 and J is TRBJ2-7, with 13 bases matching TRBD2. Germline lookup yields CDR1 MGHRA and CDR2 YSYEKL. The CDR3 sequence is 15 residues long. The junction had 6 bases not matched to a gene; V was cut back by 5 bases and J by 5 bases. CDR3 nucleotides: TGCGCCAGCAGCGAGACTAGCGGGAGGTTCGACGAGCAGTACTTC. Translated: CASSETSGRFDEQYF.

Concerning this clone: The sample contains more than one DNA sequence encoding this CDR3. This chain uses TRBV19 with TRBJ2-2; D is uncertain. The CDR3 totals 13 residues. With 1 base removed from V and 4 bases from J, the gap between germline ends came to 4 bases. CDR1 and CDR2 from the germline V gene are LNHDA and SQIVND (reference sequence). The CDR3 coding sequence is TGTGCCAGTAGTATAGGAGGCACCGGGGAGCTGTTTTTT. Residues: CASSIGGTGELFF.

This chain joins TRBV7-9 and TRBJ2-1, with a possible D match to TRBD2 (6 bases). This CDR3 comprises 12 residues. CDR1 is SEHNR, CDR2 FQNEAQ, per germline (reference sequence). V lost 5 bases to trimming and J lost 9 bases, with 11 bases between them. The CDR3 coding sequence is TGTGCCAGCAGCGGGACTTCGCCTGAGCAGTTCTTC. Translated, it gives CASSGTSPEQFF.

The CDR3 here is CASSFDRFYEQYF. The CDR3 DNA follows: TGTGCCAGCAGCTTTGACAGGTTCTACGAGCAGTACTTC. This chain connects TRBV5-6 to TRBJ2-7, with a possible D match to TRBD1 (6 bases). The V end was cut by 2 bases, the J end by 3 bases, with 9 bases between. The CDR3 covers 13 residues. CDR1 and CDR2 from the germline V gene are SGHDT and YYEEEE.

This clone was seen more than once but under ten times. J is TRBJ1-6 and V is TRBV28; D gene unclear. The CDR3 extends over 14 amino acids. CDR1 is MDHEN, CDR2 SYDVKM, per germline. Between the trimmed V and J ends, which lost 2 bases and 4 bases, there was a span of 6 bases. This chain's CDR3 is CASSLGRYNSPLHF. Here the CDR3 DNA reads TGTGCCAGCAGTTTAGGCCGATATAATTCACCCCTCCACTTT.

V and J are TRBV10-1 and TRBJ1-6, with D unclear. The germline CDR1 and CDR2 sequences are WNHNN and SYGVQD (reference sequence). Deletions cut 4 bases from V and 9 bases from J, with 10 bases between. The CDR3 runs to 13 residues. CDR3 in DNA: TGCGCCAGCAGTGCGGGGATTGGTTCACCCCTCCACTTT. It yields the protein CASSAGIGSPLHF.

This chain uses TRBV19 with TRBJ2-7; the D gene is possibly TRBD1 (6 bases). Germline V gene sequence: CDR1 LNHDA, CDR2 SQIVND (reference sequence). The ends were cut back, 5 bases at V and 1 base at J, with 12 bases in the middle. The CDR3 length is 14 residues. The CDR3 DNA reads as TGTGCCAGTAGTCCCAAAGGGGGTTCCTACGAGCAGTACTTC. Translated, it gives CASSPKGGSYEQYF.

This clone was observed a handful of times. CDR3 sequence reads: CASSSTSGDSYNEQFF. The CDR3 DNA reads as TGTGCCAGCAGCTCGACTAGCGGGGACTCCTACAATGAGCAGTTCTTC. The rearrangement links TRBV7-9 to TRBJ2-1; 11 positions agree with TRBD2. Germline assignment: CDR1 SEHNR and CDR2 FQNEAQ (reference sequence). J gave up 0 bases and V 4 bases, and 2 bases lay outside the gene matches. The CDR3 length is 16 residues.

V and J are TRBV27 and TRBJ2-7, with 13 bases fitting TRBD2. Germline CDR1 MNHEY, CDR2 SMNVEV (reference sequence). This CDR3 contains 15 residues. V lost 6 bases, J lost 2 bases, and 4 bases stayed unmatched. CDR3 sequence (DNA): TGTGCCAGCAGCCGTGGACTAGCGGGAGCCTACGAGCAGTACTTC. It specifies CASSRGLAGAYEQYF.

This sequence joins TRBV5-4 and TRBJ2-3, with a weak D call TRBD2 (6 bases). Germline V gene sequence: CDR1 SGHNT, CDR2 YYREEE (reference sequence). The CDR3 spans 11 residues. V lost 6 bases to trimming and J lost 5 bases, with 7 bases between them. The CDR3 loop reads CASTGVDTQYF. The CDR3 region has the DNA TGTGCCAGCACGGGGGTAGATACGCAGTATTTT.

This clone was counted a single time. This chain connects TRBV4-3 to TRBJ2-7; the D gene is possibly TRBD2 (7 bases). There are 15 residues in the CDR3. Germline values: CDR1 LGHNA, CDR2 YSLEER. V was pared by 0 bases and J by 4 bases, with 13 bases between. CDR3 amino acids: CASSQETGGWYEQYF. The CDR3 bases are TGCGCCAGCAGCCAAGAAACGGGGGGCTGGTACGAGCAGTACTTC.

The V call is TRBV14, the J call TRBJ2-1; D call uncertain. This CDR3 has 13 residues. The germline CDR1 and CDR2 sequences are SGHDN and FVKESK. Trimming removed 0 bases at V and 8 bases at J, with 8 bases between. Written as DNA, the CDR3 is TGTGCCAGCAGCCAAGACCAGTACGATGAGCAGTTCTTC. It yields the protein CASSQDQYDEQFF.

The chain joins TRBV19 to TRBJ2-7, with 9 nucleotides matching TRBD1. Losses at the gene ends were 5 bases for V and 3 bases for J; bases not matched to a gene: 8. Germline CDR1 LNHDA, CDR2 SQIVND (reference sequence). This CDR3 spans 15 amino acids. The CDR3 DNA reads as TGTGCCAGTAGTTCCGGACAGGGGAGGGTCTACGAGCAGTACTTC. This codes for CASSSGQGRVYEQYF.

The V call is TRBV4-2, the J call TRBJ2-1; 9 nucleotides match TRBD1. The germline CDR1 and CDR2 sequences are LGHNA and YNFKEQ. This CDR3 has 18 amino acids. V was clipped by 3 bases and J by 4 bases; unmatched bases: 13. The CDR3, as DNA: TGTGCCAGCAGCCATCCACCGGGACAGGGCCCCCTTTACAATGAGCAGTTCTTC. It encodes CASSHPPGQGPLYNEQFF.

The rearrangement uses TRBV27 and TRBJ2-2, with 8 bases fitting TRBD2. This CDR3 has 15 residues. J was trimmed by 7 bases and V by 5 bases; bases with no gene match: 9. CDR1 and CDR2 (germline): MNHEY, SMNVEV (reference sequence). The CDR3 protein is CASSQGTSLVGELFF. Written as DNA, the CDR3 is TGTGCCAGCAGTCAAGGGACTAGTCTTGTCGGGGAGCTGTTTTTT.

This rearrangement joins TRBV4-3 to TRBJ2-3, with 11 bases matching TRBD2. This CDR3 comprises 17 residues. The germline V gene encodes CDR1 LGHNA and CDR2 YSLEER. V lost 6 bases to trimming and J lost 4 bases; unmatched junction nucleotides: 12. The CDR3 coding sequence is TGCGCCAGCAGTCAATCAACACTAGCGGGAGATCCAGATACGCAGTATTTT. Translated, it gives CASSQSTLAGDPDTQYF.

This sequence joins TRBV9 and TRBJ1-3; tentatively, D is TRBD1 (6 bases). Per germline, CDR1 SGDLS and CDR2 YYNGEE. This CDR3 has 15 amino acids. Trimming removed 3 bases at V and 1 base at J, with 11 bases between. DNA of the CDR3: TGTGCCAGCAGCGAGGCAGGGGAATCTGGAAACACCATATATTTT. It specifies CASSEAGESGNTIYF. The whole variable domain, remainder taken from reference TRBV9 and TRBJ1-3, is DSGVTQTPKHLITATGQRVTLRCSPRSGDLSVYWYQQSLDQGLQFLIQYYNGEERAKGNILERFSAQQFPDLHSELNLSSLELGDSALYFCASSEAGESGNTIYFGEGSWLTVV.

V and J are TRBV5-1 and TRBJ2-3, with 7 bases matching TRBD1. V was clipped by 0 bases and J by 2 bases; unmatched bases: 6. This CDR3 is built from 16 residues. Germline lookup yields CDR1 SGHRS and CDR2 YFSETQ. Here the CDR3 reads CASSLAGQPHTDTQYF. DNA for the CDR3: TGCGCCAGCAGCTTGGCGGGACAGCCACACACAGATACGCAGTATTTT.

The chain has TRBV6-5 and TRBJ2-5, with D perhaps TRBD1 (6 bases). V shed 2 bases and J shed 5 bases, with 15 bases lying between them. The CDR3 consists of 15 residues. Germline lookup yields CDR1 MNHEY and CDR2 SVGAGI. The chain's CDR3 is CASSYATGTGETQYF. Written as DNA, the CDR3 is TGTGCCAGCAGTTACGCGACAGGCACAGGGGAGACCCAGTACTTC.

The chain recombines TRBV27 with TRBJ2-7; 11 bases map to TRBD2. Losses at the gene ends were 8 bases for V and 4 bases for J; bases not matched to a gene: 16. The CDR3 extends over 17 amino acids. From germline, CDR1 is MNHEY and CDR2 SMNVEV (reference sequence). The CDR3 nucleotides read TGTGCCAGCGTGGAGGGACTAGCGGTCCTGGAGTATTACGAGCAGTACTTC. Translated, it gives CASVEGLAVLEYYEQYF.